The text below deals with one T cell receptor (beta chain). Its antigen is currently unknown. Germline assignment: CDR1 SGHKS and CDR2 YYEKEE (reference sequence). This CDR3 spans 15 amino acids. Between the trimmed V and J ends, which lost 0 bases and 2 bases, there was a span of 12 bases. This specimen belongs to a study of post-analysis software for immune sequencing data. About the research overall: Courses of disease covered relapsing-remitting, secondary progressive and progressive-relapsing multiple sclerosis. Study conclusions and caveats: A few TRBV segments were significantly more frequent in patients than in controls. TRBV5-6, TRBV5-1 and TRBV20-1 were among these segments. F-measure co-clustering was strong for batch-matched samples.

Carried by the TCR beta cDNA libraries were unique molecular identifiers. TCRdb re-analysed the PCR reads in MiXCR, keeping a single row per CDR3 protein. This sample has approximately 350,000 distinct CDR3 sequences, with around 37% found just once. The receptor was derived from a girl aged 5-17 years with multiple sclerosis. Source material: blood. The genes are TRBV5-5 and TRBJ2-7; D is unclear. CDR3 bases: TGTGCCAGCAGCTTGGAAACGGGTTCCACCTACGAGCAGTACTTC. This encodes CASSLETGSTYEQYF.